Below are 20 T cell receptor beta chains sequenced from a single sample in a study of T cells after yellow fever vaccination. TCRdb re-derived calls from the 5' RACE reads in MiXCR, one entry per CDR3 protein. This table holds fewer than 450,000 distinct CDR3 sequences, 11% found once. Here the sequenced sample was PBMCs, taken on the day of the first yellow fever vaccination. The source is a man between 18 and 35 years old who received the YFV17D yellow fever vaccine.

This clonotype was counted at least ten times. The chain employs TRBV11-2 and TRBJ2-3; weak D call: TRBD1 (6 bases). The germline V gene encodes CDR1 SGHAT and CDR2 FQNNGV. The CDR3 is 15 residues long. V shed 3 bases and J shed 2 bases, with 12 bases lying between them. The CDR3 coding sequence is TGTGCCAGCAGCTTTACGACAGGATTCACAGATACGCAGTATTTT. Protein: CASSFTTGFTDTQYF.

Ten or more counts support this clonotype. The chain links TRBV5-1 to TRBJ1-2; TRBD1 agrees at 10 bases. The V gene's germline CDR1 is SGHRS and CDR2 YFSETQ. The CDR3 sequence is 15 residues long. The J segment lost 6 bases and the V segment lost 2 bases, leaving 7 bases of the junction unmatched. The CDR3 spells CASSFGQGERDGYTF. Written as DNA, the CDR3 is TGCGCCAGCAGCTTCGGACAGGGGGAAAGGGATGGCTACACCTTC.

This clonotype was detected a few times. The CDR3 DNA follows: TGCAGTGCTAGGTCCGGGACTAGCTATGAGCAGTTCTTC. Translation gives CSARSGTSYEQFF. The chain is built from TRBV20-1 and TRBJ2-1; 9 nucleotides line up with TRBD2. CDR3 size: 13 residues. In germline, CDR1 is DFQATT, CDR2 SNEGSKA (reference sequence). J gave up 8 bases and V 3 bases, and 5 bases lay outside the gene matches.

This clonotype was picked up many times. The chain joins TRBV5-1 to TRBJ1-2, with 7 bases fitting TRBD1. The germline gives CDR1 SGHRS, CDR2 YFSETQ. CDR3 size: 16 residues. Losses at the gene ends were 4 bases for V and 0 bases for J; bases not matched to a gene: 9. The CDR3 sequence: CASSPEGAIANYGYTF. CDR3 nucleotide sequence: TGCGCCAGCAGCCCCGAGGGGGCAATAGCTAACTATGGCTACACCTTC. The complete variable domain, with remaining parts taken from reference TRBV5-1 and TRBJ1-2, reads KAGVTQTPRYLIKTRGQQVTLSCSPISGHRSVSWYQQTPGQGLQFLFEYFSETQRNKGNFPGRFSGRQFSNSRSEMNVSTLELGDSALYLCASSPEGAIANYGYTFGSGTRLTVV.

The V call is TRBV27, the J call TRBJ2-7; D tentatively reads TRBD1 or TRBD2 (5 bases each). Per the germline V gene, CDR1 is MNHEY and CDR2 is SMNVEV (reference sequence). Trimming stripped 5 bases from V and 1 base from J, with 18 bases between. The length of the CDR3 is 16 residues. The CDR3 DNA reads TGTGCCAGCAGTCGAGCCGGGGACCGACAATCCTACGAGCAGTACGTC. Translating it yields CASSRAGDRQSYEQYV.

This clonotype was observed a few times. The chain employs TRBV5-1 and TRBJ2-3, with TRBD2 matching 8 bases. CDR1 and CDR2 (germline): SGHRS, YFSETQ. The length of the CDR3 is 15 residues. Trimming cost V 5 bases and J 1 base; bases outside gene matches: 6. The CDR3 is CASRVGSGGTDTQYF. DNA for the CDR3: TGCGCCAGCAGAGTCGGTAGCGGGGGCACAGATACGCAGTATTTT.

The chain recombines TRBV7-9 with TRBJ1-2, with 7 bases identical to TRBD1. Trimming removed 5 bases from V and 5 bases from J; junction bases left unmatched: 5. This CDR3 is built from 13 residues. Germline V CDR1 and CDR2: SEHNR, FQNEAQ (reference sequence). CDR3 DNA sequence: TGTGCCAGCAGCGCCGACAGGGCGTATGGCTACACCTTC. It specifies CASSADRAYGYTF. The full variable domain, rest sourced from reference TRBV7-9 and TRBJ1-2, is DTGVSQNPRHKITKRGQNVTFRCDPISEHNRLYWYRQTLGQGPEFLTYFQNEAQLEKSRLLSDRFSAERPKGSFSTLEIQRTEQGDSAMYLCASSADRAYGYTFGSGTRLTVV.

The V and J genes are TRBV12-3 or TRBV12-4 and TRBJ2-3, with no clear D. V was shortened by 4 bases and J by 0 bases, with 14 bases between the two germline ends. The CDR3 is 16 residues long. The CDR3 nucleotides read TGTGCCAGCAGTTGGGTGCCCCCGACTAGCACAGATACGCAGTATTTT. Translated: CASSWVPPTSTDTQYF.

This clonotype was counted a few times. The junction departs from the called germline gene at one end, perhaps through a read error. The genes are TRBV4-1 and TRBJ1-1; 9 nucleotides agree with TRBD1. This CDR3 region has 12 residues. Looked up from germline, CDR1 is MGHRA and CDR2 is YSYEKL. The CDR3: CASSLQQGAEVF. In DNA, the CDR3 is TGCGCCAGCAGCCTCCAACAGGGGGCCGAGGTCTTT.

This clonotype was seen more than once but under ten times. The V gene is TRBV28, the J gene TRBJ1-1, with D possibly matching TRBD1 (5 bases). Between the trimmed V and J ends, which lost 6 bases and 11 bases, there was a span of 13 bases. Germline V gene lookup returns CDR1 MDHEN and CDR2 SYDVKM. CDR3 size: 11 residues. CDR3 region: CASSLTGVAFF. As DNA, the CDR3 is TGTGCCAGCAGCCTCACAGGTGTGGCTTTCTTT. Combining the CDR3 with reference TRBV28 and TRBJ1-1 gives the whole variable domain DVKVTQSSRYLVKRTGEKVFLECVQDMDHENMFWYRQDPGLGLRLIYFSYDVKMKEKGDIPEGYSVSREKKERFSLILESASTNQTSMYLCASSLTGVAFFGQGTRLTVV.

This clonotype was counted a few times. The chain carries TRBV12-3 or TRBV12-4 and TRBJ1-1; D is uncertain. V lost 3 bases and J 10 bases, leaving 12 bases between the germline ends. This CDR3 is 12 amino acids long. DNA for the CDR3: TGTGCCAGCAGTTTTGTGGCAGCTGCAGCTTTCTTT. Encoded protein: CASSFVAAAAFF.

This clonotype has just a few counts. The chain is built from TRBV4-2 and TRBJ1-3; D remains ambiguous. V lost 1 base to trimming and J lost 0 bases, with 16 bases between them. Germline V gene lookup returns CDR1 LGHNA and CDR2 YNFKEQ. The CDR3 totals 18 residues. The CDR3 region has the DNA TGTGCCAGCAGCCAAGTCCAACCCTTACTCATCTCTGGAAACACCATATATTTT. This translates into CASSQVQPLLISGNTIYF.

The genes are TRBV4-3 and TRBJ2-1, with D maybe TRBD2 (5 bases). This CDR3 comprises 17 residues. Looked up from germline, CDR1 is LGHNA and CDR2 is YSLEER. Trimming removed 0 bases from V and 0 bases from J, with 12 bases in between. The CDR3 DNA follows: TGCGCCAGCAGCCAAGAGGACTTCCTCAGCTCCTACAATGAGCAGTTCTTC. It is translated as CASSQEDFLSSYNEQFF.

The chain recombines TRBV7-3 with TRBJ2-1; 8 nucleotides agree with TRBD2. V lost 2 bases and J lost 7; bases outside the gene matches: 7. Germline CDR1 reads SGHTA; CDR2 reads FQGTGA. This CDR3 comprises 15 residues. CDR3: CASSLEAGAWNEQFF. The CDR3 DNA sequence: TGTGCCAGCAGCTTAGAAGCGGGGGCGTGGAATGAGCAGTTCTTC.

This sequence joins TRBV12-3 or TRBV12-4 and TRBJ2-7; the match to TRBD1 covers 9 bases. The CDR3 loop spans 15 amino acids. V dropped 5 bases and J dropped 4; count of bases not matched to a gene: 9. CDR3 in amino acids: CASSHNRGTGYEQYF. The CDR3 DNA reads as TGTGCCAGCAGTCATAACCGCGGGACAGGGTACGAGCAGTACTTC.

This clonotype was seen a handful of times. The genes are TRBV7-8 and TRBJ1-4; D unclear. Trimming removed 5 bases at V and 8 bases at J, with 24 bases between. Germline V gene lookup returns CDR1 SGHVS and CDR2 FQNEAQ. The CDR3 spans 17 residues. The CDR3 DNA reads as TGTGCCAGCAGCCCCCCTAGGTATGGGAAGTTCGGCGAAAAACTGTTTTTT. The encoded protein is CASSPPRYGKFGEKLFF. The full variable domain, its missing parts supplied by reference TRBV7-8 and TRBJ1-4, is GAGVSQSPRYKVAKRGQDVALRCDPISGHVSLFWYQQALGQGPEFLTYFQNEAQLDKSGLPSDRFFAERPEGSVSTLKIQRTQQEDSAVYLCASSPPRYGKFGEKLFFGSGTQLSVL.

This chain connects TRBV6-5 to TRBJ2-2; TRBD1 aligns across 10 bases. The V and J ends lost 2 bases and 5 bases, in that order; junction bases with no gene match: 2. This CDR3 region has 15 residues. Per the germline V gene, CDR1 is MNHEY and CDR2 is SVGAGI. In DNA form, the CDR3 reads TGTGCCAGCAGTTACGACAGGGGGCGAACCGGGGAGCTGTTTTTT. This gives the protein CASSYDRGRTGELFF.

The chain joins TRBV5-5 to TRBJ2-7; possible D gene TRBD1, 5 bases. V was clipped by 2 bases and J by 4 bases, with 16 bases between them. CDR1 SGHKS and CDR2 YYEKEE come from the germline V gene (reference sequence). This CDR3 is 15 amino acids long. Here the CDR3 reads CASSLGFRAVYEQYF. In DNA, the CDR3 is TGTGCCAGCAGCTTAGGGTTCAGGGCTGTATACGAGCAGTACTTC.

The V call is TRBV7-9, the J call TRBJ2-6, with D hard to call. The CDR3 runs to 15 residues. CDR1 is SEHNR and CDR2 is FQNEAQ in the germline V gene (reference sequence). V lost 5 bases to trimming and J lost 2 bases, with 10 bases between them. The CDR3 protein is CASSVSHAGANVLTF. CDR3 nucleotides: TGTGCCAGCAGCGTAAGCCATGCTGGGGCCAACGTCCTGACTTTC.

The V call is TRBV4-1, the J call TRBJ1-1; D ambiguous. Germline CDR1 reads MGHRA; CDR2 reads YSYEKL. The CDR3 covers 14 residues. V was shortened by 4 bases and J by 6 bases, with 15 bases between the two germline ends. CDR3 in DNA: TGCGCCAGCAGCCCCACACCGACCGACTCTGAAGCTTTCTTT. It yields the protein CASSPTPTDSEAFF.